Each of the 5 T cell receptor beta chains below was sequenced from the same sample in a study of monozygotic twins with inflammatory bowel disease. TCRdb re-called the 5' RACE reads; every CDR3 protein appears as one record, without DNA. The table counts around 370,000 distinct CDR3 sequences; 2.6% lies in the top ten. Sequenced sample: blood. The receptors were sampled from a human donor with ulcerative colitis or Crohn's disease, or a healthy co-twin of an affected twin (not recorded which).

The rearrangement joins TRBV7-8 to TRBJ2-3; TCRdb returns TRBD2, unconfirmable since there is no DNA. The CDR3 is made up of 18 amino acids. Germline V gives CDR1 SGHVS, CDR2 FQNEAQ. The CDR3 loop reads CASSLTSGGAMGTDTQYF.

This chain links TRBV6-1 with TRBJ2-3. The CDR3 runs 15 residues. Germline lookup yields CDR1 MNHNS and CDR2 SASEGT. This CDR3 reads CASSEVGLRLDTQYF.

The V call is TRBV10-3, the J call TRBJ2-2; as DNA is missing, the TRBD1 call by TCRdb cannot be tested. This CDR3 spans 13 amino acids. Germline values: CDR1 ENHRY, CDR2 SYGVKD. This CDR3 reads CAISPGGTGELFF.

The chain recombines TRBV18 with TRBJ1-4. Germline lookup yields CDR1 KGHSH and CDR2 LQKENI. This CDR3 comprises 18 residues. This CDR3 is CASSPKLGRGATNEKLFF.

This chain uses TRBV3-1 with TRBJ2-2. Per germline, CDR1 LGHDT and CDR2 YNNKEL (reference sequence). CDR3 size: 13 residues. CDR3 residues: CASSQVVSGELFF.